The rows below give T cell receptor beta chains drawn from one sample of a study of blood T cell repertoires in COVID-19. Only in-frame clones appear in the TCRdb table, and some are missing; sequencing was by immunoSEQ multiplex PCR. Of under 200,000 clones listed, roughly 82% were seen once; the top ten hold 4.5% to 5.5%. Sequenced: peripheral blood. All receptors derive from a woman between 25 and 40 years old with acute or convalescent COVID-19. The CDR3 runs from the conserved cysteine through the conserved F or W. A D gene is named only where the DNA matches it firmly. Clone size is shown for a subset of rows, as once, few, many or a class of expanded clone.

.	.	TRBV27	TRBJ2-1	TGTGCCAGCAGTTTATCCCCTCAGGGCAATGAGCAGTTCTTC	CASSLSPQGNEQFF
.	.	TRBV4-1	TRBJ2-6	TGCGCCAGCAGCCAAGACCGGGGTGGGGCCAACGTCCTGACTTTC	CASSQDRGGANVLTF
.	.	TRBV29-1	TRBJ2-7	TGCAGCGTTGAACGAGACAGACCCTACGAGCAGTACTTC	CSVERDRPYEQYF
.	TRBD1	TRBV28	TRBJ1-2	TGTGCCACGTCAGGGGGGATGAACTATGGCTACACCTTC	CATSGGMNYGYTF
few	.	TRBV6-5	TRBJ1-2	TGTGCCAGCAGCCTTACAGGGATCTATGGCTACACCTTC	CASSLTGIYGYTF
once	.	TRBV7-8	TRBJ1-2	TGTGCCAGCAGCGAACAGTTCTATGGCTACACCTTC	CASSEQFYGYTF
.	TRBD2	TRBV7-9	TRBJ2-3	TGTGCCAGCAGCTCCCCCCTCGGGACTAGCGGGAGTATGATCACGCAGTATTTT	CASSSPLGTSGSMITQYF
once	TRBD1	TRBV30	TRBJ1-6	TGTGCCTGGAACAGGGGGATCGAGTCACCCCTCCACTTT	CAWNRGIESPLHF
.	TRBD1	TRBV27	TRBJ1-1	TGTGCCAGCAGATACCTCGGGACAGGGCTCGGGAACACTGAAGCTTTCTTT	CASRYLGTGLGNTEAFF
.	.	TRBV5-1	TRBJ2-3	TGCGCCAGCAGCTTGGACGGCGGCTCTAGCACAGATACGCAGTATTTT	CASSLDGGSSTDTQYF
.	TRBD2	TRBV7-8	TRBJ2-1	TGTGCCAGCAGCTCTAGCGGGTTTGAGCAGTTCTTC	CASSSSGFEQFF
.	.	TRBV7-8	TRBJ1-6	TGTGCCAGCAGCTTAGAAGGGAGGGGGTCACCCCTCCACTTT	CASSLEGRGSPLHF
.	TRBD1	TRBV9	TRBJ2-1	TGTGCCAGCAGCGTAGCCACTGGACAGGGCCTCTTCTTC	CASSVATGQGLFF
.	TRBD1	TRBV7-2	TRBJ1-5	TGTGCCAGCAGCTTAGTTTCAGGGGGCGAGCAGCCCCAGCATTTT	CASSLVSGGEQPQHF
.	TRBD1	TRBV18	TRBJ1-2	TGTGCCAGCTCGGCTGGACAGGGGGCCGGTGGCTACACCTTC	CASSAGQGAGGYTF
.	.	TRBV27	TRBJ2-7	TGTGCCAGCAGTCCTAGTGTAGTTTCCTACGAGCAGTACTTC	CASSPSVVSYEQYF
.	TRBD2	TRBV3-1/TRBV3-2	TRBJ2-4	TGTGCCAGCAGTGGAGGCGGGGGTATAGCCAAAAACATTCAGTACTTC	CASSGGGGIAKNIQYF
many	.	TRBV4-3	TRBJ1-5	TGCGCCAGCAGCCAAGATCTCGGGTTGGGGCAGGGACTTAATAGCAATCAGCCCCAGCATTTT	CASSQDLGLGQGLNSNQPQHF
.	.	TRBV5-1	TRBJ1-1	TGCGCCAGCAGCATATCCGGGATGAACACTGAAGCTTTCTTT	CASSISGMNTEAFF
.	.	TRBV28	TRBJ1-3	TGTGCCAGCCACAATTTTTACCGGGACTTTGGAAACACCATATATTTT	CASHNFYRDFGNTIYF
.	TRBD1	TRBV28	TRBJ2-7	TGTGCCAGCTCCTATGTCGTGGGACAGGGCAACCACGAGCAGTACTTC	CASSYVVGQGNHEQYF
once	TRBD1	TRBV9	TRBJ1-4	TGTGCCAGCAGCGCCGGACAGGGGGAGTGGGCAAAACTGTTTTTT	CASSAGQGEWAKLFF